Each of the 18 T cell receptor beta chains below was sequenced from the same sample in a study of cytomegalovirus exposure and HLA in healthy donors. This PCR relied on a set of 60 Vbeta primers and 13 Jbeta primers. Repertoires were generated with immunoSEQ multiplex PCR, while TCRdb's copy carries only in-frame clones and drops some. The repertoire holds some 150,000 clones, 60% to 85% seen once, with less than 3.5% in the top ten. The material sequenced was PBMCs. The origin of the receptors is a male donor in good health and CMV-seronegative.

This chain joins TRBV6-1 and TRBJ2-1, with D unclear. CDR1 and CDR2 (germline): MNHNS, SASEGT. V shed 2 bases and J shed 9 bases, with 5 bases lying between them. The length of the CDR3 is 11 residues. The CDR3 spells CASSEPGEQFF. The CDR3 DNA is TGTGCCAGCAGTGAACCGGGTGAGCAGTTCTTC.

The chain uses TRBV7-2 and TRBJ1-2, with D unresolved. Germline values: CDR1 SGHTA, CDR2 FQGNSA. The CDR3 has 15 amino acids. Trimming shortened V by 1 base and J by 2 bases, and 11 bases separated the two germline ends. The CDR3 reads CASSLEAGFNYGYTF. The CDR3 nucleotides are TGTGCCAGCAGCTTAGAGGCAGGATTCAACTATGGCTACACCTTC.

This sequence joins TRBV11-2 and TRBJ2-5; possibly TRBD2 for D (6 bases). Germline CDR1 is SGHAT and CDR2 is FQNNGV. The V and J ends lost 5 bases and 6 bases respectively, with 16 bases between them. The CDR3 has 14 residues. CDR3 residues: CASSQPRGGKTQYF. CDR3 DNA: TGTGCCAGCAGCCAGCCCCGTGGAGGGAAGACCCAGTACTTC.

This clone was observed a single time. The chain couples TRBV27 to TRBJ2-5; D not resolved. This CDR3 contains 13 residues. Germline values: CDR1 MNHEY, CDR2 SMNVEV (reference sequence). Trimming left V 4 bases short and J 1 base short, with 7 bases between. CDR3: CASSSAGQETQYF. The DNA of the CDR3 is TGTGCCAGCAGTTCGGCAGGCCAAGAGACCCAGTACTTC.

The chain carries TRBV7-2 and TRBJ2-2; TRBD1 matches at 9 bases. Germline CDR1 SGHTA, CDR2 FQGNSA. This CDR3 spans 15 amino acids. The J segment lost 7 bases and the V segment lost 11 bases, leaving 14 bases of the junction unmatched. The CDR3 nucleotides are TGTGCCGGGGGTACACAGGGGGCATTGGTCGGGGAGCTGTTTTTT. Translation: CAGGTQGALVGELFF.

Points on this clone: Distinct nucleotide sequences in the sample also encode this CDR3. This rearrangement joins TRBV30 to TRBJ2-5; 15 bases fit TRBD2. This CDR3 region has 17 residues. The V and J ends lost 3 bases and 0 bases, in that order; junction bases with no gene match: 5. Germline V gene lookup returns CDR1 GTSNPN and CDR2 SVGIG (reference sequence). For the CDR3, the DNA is TGTGCCTGGAGCAAGGGACTAGCGGGAGGAGACCAAGAGACCCAGTACTTC. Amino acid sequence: CAWSKGLAGGDQETQYF.

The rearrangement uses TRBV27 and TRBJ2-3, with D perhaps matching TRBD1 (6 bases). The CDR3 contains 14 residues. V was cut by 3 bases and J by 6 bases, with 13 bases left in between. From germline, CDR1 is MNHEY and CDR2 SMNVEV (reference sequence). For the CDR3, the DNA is TGTGCCAGCAGTTTTGGGGGCCCAAGGGATACGCAGTATTTT. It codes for CASSFGGPRDTQYF.

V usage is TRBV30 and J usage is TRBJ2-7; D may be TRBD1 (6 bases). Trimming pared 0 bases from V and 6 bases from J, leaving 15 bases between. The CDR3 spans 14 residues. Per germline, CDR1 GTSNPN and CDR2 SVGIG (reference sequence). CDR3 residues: CAWSVPSQGREQYF. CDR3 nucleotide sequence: TGTGCCTGGAGTGTACCCTCACAGGGTCGCGAGCAGTACTTC. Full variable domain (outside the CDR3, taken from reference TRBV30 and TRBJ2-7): SQTIHQWPATLVQPVGSPLSLECTVEGTSNPNLYWYRQAAGRGLQLLFYSVGIGQISSEVPQNLSASRPQDRQFILSSKKLLLSDSGFYLCAWSVPSQGREQYFGPGTRLTVT.

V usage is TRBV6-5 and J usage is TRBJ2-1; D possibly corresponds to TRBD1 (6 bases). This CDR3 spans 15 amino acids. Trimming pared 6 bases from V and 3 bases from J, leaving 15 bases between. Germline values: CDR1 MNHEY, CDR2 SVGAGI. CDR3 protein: CASRSRGTYYNEQFF. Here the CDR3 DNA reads TGTGCCAGCAGGTCCAGGGGTACGTACTACAATGAGCAGTTCTTC.

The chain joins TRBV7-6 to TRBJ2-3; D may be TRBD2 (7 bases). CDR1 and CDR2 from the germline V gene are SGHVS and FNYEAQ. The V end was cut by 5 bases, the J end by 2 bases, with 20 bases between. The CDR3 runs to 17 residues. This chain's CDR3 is CASSGQWRGGLTDTQYF. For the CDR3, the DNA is TGTGCCAGCAGCGGTCAATGGCGCGGGGGCCTCACAGATACGCAGTATTTT.

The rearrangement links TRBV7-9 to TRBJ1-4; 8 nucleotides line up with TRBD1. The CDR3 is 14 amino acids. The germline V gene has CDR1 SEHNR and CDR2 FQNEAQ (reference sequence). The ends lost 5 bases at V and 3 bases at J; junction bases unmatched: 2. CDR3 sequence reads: CASSLTGANEKLFF. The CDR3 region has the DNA TGTGCCAGCAGCCTGACAGGGGCTAATGAAAAACTGTTTTTT.

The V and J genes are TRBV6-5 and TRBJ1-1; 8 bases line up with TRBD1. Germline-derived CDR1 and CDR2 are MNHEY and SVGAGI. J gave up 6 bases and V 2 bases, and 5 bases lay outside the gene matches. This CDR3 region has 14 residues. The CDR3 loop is CASSYGGQGSEAFF. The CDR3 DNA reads TGTGCCAGCAGTTACGGAGGACAGGGATCTGAAGCTTTCTTT.

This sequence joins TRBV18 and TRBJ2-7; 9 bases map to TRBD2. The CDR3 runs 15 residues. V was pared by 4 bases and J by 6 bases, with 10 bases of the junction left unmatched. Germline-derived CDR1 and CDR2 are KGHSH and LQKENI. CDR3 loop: CASSRGLAQWGEQYF. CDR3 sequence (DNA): TGTGCCAGCTCACGCGGACTAGCGCAGTGGGGCGAGCAGTACTTC.

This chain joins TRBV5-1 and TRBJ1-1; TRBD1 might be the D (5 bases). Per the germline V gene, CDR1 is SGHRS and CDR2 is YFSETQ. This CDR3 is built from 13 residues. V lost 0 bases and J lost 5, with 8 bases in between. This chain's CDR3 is CASSLDGGTEAFF. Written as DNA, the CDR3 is TGCGCCAGCAGCTTGGATGGGGGGACTGAAGCTTTCTTT.

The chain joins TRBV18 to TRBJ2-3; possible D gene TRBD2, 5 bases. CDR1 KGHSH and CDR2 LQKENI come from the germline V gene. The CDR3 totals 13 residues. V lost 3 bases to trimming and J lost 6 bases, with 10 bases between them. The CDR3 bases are TGTGCCAGCTCACCGGGAGCCACGGATACGCAGTATTTT. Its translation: CASSPGATDTQYF.

The CDR3 loop is CAWSPTLTSGMPKEQFF. As DNA, the CDR3 is TGTGCCTGGAGTCCTACCCTCACTAGCGGGATGCCTAAGGAGCAGTTCTTC. The genes are TRBV30 and TRBJ2-1, with 10 positions matching TRBD2. This CDR3 is built from 17 residues. Trimming removed 2 bases from V and 10 bases from J; junction bases left unmatched: 17. Germline V gene data show CDR1 as GTSNPN and CDR2 as SVGIG (reference sequence). The variable domain in full, completed from reference TRBV30 and TRBJ2-1, reads SQTIHQWPATLVQPVGSPLSLECTVEGTSNPNLYWYRQAAGRGLQLLFYSVGIGQISSEVPQNLSASRPQDRQFILSSKKLLLSDSGFYLCAWSPTLTSGMPKEQFFGPGTRLTVL.

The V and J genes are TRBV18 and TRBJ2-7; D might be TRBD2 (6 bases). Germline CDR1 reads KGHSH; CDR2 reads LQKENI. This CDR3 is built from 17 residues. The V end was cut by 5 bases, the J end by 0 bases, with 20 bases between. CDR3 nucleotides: TGTGCCAGCTCATCCGGCTGGGACTCCATGAGCTCCTACGAGCAGTACTTC. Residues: CASSSGWDSMSSYEQYF.

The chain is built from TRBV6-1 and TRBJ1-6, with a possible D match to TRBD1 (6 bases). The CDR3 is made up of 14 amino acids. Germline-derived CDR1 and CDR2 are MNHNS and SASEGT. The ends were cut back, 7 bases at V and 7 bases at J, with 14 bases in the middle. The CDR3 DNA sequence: TGTGCCAGCATTGAGGACAGCCTAAATTCACCCCTCCACTTT. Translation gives CASIEDSLNSPLHF.